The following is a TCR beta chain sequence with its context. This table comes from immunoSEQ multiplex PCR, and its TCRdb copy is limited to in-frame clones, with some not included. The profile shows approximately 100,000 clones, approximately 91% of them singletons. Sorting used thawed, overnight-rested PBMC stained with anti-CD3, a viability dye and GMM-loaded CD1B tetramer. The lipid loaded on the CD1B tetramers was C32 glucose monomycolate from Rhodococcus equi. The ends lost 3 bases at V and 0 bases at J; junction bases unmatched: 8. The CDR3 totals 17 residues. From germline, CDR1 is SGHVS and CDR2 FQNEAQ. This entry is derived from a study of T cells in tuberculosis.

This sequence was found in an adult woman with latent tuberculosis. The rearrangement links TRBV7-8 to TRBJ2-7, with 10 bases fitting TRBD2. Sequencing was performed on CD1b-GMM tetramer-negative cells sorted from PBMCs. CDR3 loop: CASSFGLAVLSSYEQYF. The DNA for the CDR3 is TGTGCCAGCAGCTTCGGACTAGCGGTTCTGAGCTCCTACGAGCAGTACTTC.